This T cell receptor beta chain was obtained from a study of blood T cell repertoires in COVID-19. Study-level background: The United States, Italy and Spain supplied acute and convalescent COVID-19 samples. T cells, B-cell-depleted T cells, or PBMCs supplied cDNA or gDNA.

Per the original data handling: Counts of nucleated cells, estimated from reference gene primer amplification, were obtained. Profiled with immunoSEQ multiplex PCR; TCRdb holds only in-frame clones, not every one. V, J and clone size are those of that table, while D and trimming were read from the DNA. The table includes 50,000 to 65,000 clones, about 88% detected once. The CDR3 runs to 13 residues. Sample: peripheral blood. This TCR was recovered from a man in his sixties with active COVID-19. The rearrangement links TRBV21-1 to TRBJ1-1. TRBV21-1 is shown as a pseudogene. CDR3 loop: CASSKSSNTEAFF. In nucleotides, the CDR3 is TGTGCCAGCAGCAAGAGTTCGAACACTGAAGCTTTCTTT.